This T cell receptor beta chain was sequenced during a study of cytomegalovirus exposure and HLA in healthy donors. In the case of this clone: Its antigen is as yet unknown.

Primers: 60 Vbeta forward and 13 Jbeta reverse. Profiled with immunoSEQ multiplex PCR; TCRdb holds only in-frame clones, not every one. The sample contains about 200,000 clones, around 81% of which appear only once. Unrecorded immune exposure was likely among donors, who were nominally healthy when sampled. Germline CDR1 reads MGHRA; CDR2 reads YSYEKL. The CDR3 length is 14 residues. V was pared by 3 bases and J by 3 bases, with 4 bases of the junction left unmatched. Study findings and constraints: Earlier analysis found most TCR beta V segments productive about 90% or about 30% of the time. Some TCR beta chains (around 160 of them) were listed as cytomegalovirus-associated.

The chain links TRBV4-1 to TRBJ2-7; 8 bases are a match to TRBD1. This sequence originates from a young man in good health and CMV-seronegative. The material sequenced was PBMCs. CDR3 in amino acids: CASSHRQGFYEQYF. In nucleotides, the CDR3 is TGCGCCAGCAGCCACAGACAGGGGTTCTACGAGCAGTACTTC.